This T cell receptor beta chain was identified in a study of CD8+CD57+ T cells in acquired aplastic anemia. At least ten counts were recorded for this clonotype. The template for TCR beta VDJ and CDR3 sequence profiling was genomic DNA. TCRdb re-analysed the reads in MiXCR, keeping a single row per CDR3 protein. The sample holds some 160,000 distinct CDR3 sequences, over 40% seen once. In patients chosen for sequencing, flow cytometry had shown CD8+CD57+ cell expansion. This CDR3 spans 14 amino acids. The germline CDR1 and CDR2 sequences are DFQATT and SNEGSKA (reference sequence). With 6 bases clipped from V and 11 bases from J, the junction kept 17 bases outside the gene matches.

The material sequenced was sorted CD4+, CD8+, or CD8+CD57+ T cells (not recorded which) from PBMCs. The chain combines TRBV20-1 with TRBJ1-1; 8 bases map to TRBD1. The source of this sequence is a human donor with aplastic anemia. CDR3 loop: CSAHQGAGLSEAFF. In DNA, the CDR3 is TGCAGTGCGCATCAGGGGGCAGGTCTATCGGAGGCTTTCTTT.